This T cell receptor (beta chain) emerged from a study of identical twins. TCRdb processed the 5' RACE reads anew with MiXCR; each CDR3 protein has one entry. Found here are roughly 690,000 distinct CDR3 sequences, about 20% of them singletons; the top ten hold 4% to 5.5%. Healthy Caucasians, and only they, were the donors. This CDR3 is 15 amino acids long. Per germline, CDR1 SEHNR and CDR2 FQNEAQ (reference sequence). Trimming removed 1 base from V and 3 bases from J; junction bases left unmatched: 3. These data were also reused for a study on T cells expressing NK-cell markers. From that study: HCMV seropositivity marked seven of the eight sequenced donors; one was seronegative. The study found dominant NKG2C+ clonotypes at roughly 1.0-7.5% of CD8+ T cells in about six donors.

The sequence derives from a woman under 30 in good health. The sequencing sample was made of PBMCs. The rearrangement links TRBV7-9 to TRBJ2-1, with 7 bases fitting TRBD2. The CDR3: CASSLDAGVYNEQFF. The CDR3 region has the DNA TGTGCCAGCAGCTTAGACGCGGGGGTCTACAATGAGCAGTTCTTC.